Listed below are T cell receptor beta chains from one sample, sequenced in a study of blood T cells in healthy people across ages. MiXCR, applied by TCRdb to the 5' RACE reads, yields one record per CDR3 protein. Counted here are over 1,500,000 distinct CDR3 sequences, 49% occurring once; the ten biggest clones make up approximately 2.1%. Sequencing was performed on blood. The receptor source for this set is a woman aged 40-49 years in good health. CDR3s leave out the opening cysteine and the closing phenylalanine or tryptophan. Fields, in order: CDR3 protein, J gene, V gene, D gene. A D gene is named only where the DNA matches it firmly.

CDR3aa: ASSVTQAHYGYT
j_gene: TRBJ1-2
v_gene: TRBV9
d_gene: -

CDR3aa: SATNPRQGSTDTQY
j_gene: TRBJ2-3
v_gene: TRBV20-1
d_gene: TRBD1

CDR3aa: ATSRGRANTDTQY
j_gene: TRBJ2-3
v_gene: TRBV15
d_gene: -

CDR3aa: ASSTRTSGVLGTQY
j_gene: TRBJ2-5
v_gene: TRBV6-2/TRBV6-3
d_gene: TRBD2

CDR3aa: ASGGGPKPPFSGANVLT
j_gene: TRBJ2-6
v_gene: TRBV28
d_gene: TRBD2

CDR3aa: ATGVGTMDNEQY
j_gene: -
v_gene: TRBV10-3
d_gene: -

CDR3aa: AAARRRNTEAF
j_gene: TRBJ1-1
v_gene: TRBV4-3
d_gene: -

CDR3aa: ASRENSATNEKLF
j_gene: TRBJ1-4
v_gene: TRBV2
d_gene: -

CDR3aa: SALEAGDSEQY
j_gene: TRBJ2-7
v_gene: TRBV20-1
d_gene: -

CDR3aa: ASSRRLAGGQNEQF
j_gene: TRBJ2-1
v_gene: TRBV7-9
d_gene: TRBD2

CDR3aa: SASGRGGSSYEQY
j_gene: TRBJ2-7
v_gene: TRBV20-1
d_gene: TRBD2

CDR3aa: ASSLRGAGYSYEQY
j_gene: TRBJ2-7
v_gene: TRBV28
d_gene: -

CDR3aa: ASRGAGFNTEAF
j_gene: TRBJ1-1
v_gene: TRBV6-5
d_gene: -

CDR3aa: ASSSAHEKLF
j_gene: TRBJ1-4
v_gene: TRBV6-2/TRBV6-3
d_gene: -

CDR3aa: ASSLKIAGKVETQY
j_gene: TRBJ2-5
v_gene: TRBV7-3
d_gene: TRBD2

CDR3aa: ASSSQTGGGQPQH
j_gene: TRBJ1-5
v_gene: TRBV7-2
d_gene: TRBD1

CDR3aa: ASSHAGGGTSGVDTQY
j_gene: TRBJ2-3
v_gene: TRBV4-3
d_gene: TRBD2

CDR3aa: ASAEGGQETQY
j_gene: TRBJ2-5
v_gene: TRBV5-1
d_gene: -

CDR3aa: SAEQTANTEAF
j_gene: TRBJ1-1
v_gene: TRBV20-1
d_gene: -

CDR3aa: SARDPRGGLKDEQF
j_gene: TRBJ2-1
v_gene: TRBV20-1
d_gene: -

CDR3aa: ASSLGAGDFNEQF
j_gene: TRBJ2-1
v_gene: TRBV4-3
d_gene: -

CDR3aa: SAARTGIREQF
j_gene: TRBJ2-1
v_gene: TRBV20-1
d_gene: TRBD1

CDR3aa: ASSSIVGTRTQY
j_gene: TRBJ2-5
v_gene: TRBV6-2/TRBV6-3
d_gene: -

CDR3aa: ASSLDRGRSTDTQY
j_gene: TRBJ2-3
v_gene: TRBV11-2
d_gene: TRBD1

CDR3aa: ASSVWGQETQY
j_gene: TRBJ2-5
v_gene: TRBV9
d_gene: -

CDR3aa: ATDRGYFYGYT
j_gene: TRBJ1-2
v_gene: TRBV6-9
d_gene: TRBD1

CDR3aa: ASSEGGTGEYEQY
j_gene: -
v_gene: TRBV10-1
d_gene: TRBD1

CDR3aa: ASRVGGGTDTQY
j_gene: TRBJ2-3
v_gene: TRBV7-2
d_gene: TRBD2

CDR3aa: ASVGGTEETQY
j_gene: TRBJ2-5
v_gene: TRBV5-1
d_gene: -

CDR3aa: ASRILNEQY
j_gene: TRBJ2-7
v_gene: TRBV5-1
d_gene: -

CDR3aa: SASTKSGEQY
j_gene: TRBJ2-7
v_gene: TRBV20-1
d_gene: -

CDR3aa: ASSLRVAGGYNEQF
j_gene: TRBJ2-1
v_gene: TRBV12-3/TRBV12-4
d_gene: TRBD1

CDR3aa: ASGAAPTSTDTQY
j_gene: TRBJ2-3
v_gene: TRBV2
d_gene: -

CDR3aa: ASSPRSRGTYNEQF
j_gene: TRBJ2-1
v_gene: TRBV7-3
d_gene: -

CDR3aa: ASSQAWRANVLT
j_gene: TRBJ2-6
v_gene: TRBV4-1
d_gene: -

CDR3aa: ASSPHSVINEQF
j_gene: TRBJ2-1
v_gene: TRBV5-1
d_gene: -

CDR3aa: ATSDSRGLNYGYT
j_gene: TRBJ1-2
v_gene: TRBV24-1
d_gene: -

CDR3aa: ASTNAGTGGVGYGYT
j_gene: TRBJ1-2
v_gene: TRBV6-6
d_gene: TRBD1

CDR3aa: ASLGAGGRHADTQY
j_gene: TRBJ2-3
v_gene: TRBV11-2
d_gene: TRBD2

CDR3aa: ASSQVAGTSGSYEQY
j_gene: TRBJ2-7
v_gene: TRBV4-2
d_gene: -

CDR3aa: ASSQLRDRAHNEQF
j_gene: TRBJ2-1
v_gene: TRBV14
d_gene: TRBD1

CDR3aa: ASSPGSLAKNIQY
j_gene: TRBJ2-4
v_gene: TRBV18
d_gene: -

CDR3aa: ASSRLTGAETQY
j_gene: -
v_gene: TRBV7-9
d_gene: -

CDR3aa: SAIEEAETQY
j_gene: TRBJ2-5
v_gene: TRBV20-1
d_gene: -

CDR3aa: ASSFFVGQGMQPQH
j_gene: TRBJ1-5
v_gene: TRBV12-3/TRBV12-4
d_gene: TRBD1

CDR3aa: ASSYSPPTVNEQF
j_gene: TRBJ2-1
v_gene: TRBV6-2/TRBV6-3
d_gene: -

CDR3aa: SARDRWGASYEQY
j_gene: TRBJ2-7
v_gene: TRBV20-1
d_gene: -

CDR3aa: ASSFDGRGLYEQY
j_gene: TRBJ2-7
v_gene: TRBV7-2
d_gene: TRBD1

CDR3aa: ASSPGGVGLEY
j_gene: TRBJ2-3
v_gene: TRBV6-6
d_gene: -

CDR3aa: ASSRDRTTRRTQY
j_gene: TRBJ2-5
v_gene: TRBV5-1
d_gene: -

CDR3aa: ASSLVTSNWQETQY
j_gene: -
v_gene: TRBV3-1
d_gene: -

CDR3aa: ASSLGREDQPQH
j_gene: TRBJ1-5
v_gene: TRBV7-2
d_gene: -

CDR3aa: ASSYGVGIEQY
j_gene: TRBJ2-7
v_gene: TRBV6-6
d_gene: -

CDR3aa: ATSDSGTGENIQY
j_gene: TRBJ2-4
v_gene: TRBV24-1
d_gene: TRBD1

CDR3aa: ASTITRGSYNSPLH
j_gene: TRBJ1-6
v_gene: TRBV6-6
d_gene: -

CDR3aa: ASTFKRARQETQY
j_gene: TRBJ2-5
v_gene: TRBV6-5
d_gene: -

CDR3aa: ATSRGGGAYNSPLH
j_gene: TRBJ1-6
v_gene: TRBV15
d_gene: -

CDR3aa: ASSLTSPADTQY
j_gene: TRBJ2-3
v_gene: TRBV7-9
d_gene: -

CDR3aa: ASSQDGIRQGTEAF
j_gene: TRBJ1-1
v_gene: TRBV4-2
d_gene: TRBD1